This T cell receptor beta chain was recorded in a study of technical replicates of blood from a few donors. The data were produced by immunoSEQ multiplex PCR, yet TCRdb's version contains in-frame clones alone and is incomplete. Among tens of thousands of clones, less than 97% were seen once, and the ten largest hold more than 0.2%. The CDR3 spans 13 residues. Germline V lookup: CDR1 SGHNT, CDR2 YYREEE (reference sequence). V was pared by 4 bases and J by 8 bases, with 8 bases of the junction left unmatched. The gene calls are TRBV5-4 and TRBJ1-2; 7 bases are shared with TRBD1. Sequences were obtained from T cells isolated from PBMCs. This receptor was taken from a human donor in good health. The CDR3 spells CASSQDRTQGYTF. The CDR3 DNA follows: TGTGCCAGCAGCCAGGACAGGACGCAGGGCTACACCTTC.